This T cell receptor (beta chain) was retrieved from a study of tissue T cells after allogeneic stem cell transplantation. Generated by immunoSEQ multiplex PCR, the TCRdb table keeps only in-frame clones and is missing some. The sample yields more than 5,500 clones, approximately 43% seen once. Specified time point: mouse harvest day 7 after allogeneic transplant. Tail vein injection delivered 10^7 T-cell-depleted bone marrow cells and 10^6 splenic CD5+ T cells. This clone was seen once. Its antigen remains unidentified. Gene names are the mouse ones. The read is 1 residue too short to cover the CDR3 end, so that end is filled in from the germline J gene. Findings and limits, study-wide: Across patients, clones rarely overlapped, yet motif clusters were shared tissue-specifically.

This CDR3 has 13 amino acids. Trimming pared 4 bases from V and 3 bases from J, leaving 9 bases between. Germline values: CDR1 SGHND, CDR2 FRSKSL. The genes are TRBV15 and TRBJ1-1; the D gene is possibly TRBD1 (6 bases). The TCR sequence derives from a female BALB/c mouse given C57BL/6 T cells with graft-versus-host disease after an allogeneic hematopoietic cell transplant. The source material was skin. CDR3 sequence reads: CASSWQGHTEVFF. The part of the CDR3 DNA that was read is TGTGCCAGCAGTTGGCAGGGGCACACAGAAGTCTTC.